These 27 T cell receptor beta chains were sequenced from one sample in a study of blood T cell repertoires in COVID-19. Some clones are missing from TCRdb's copy, which holds only in-frame ones; the method was immunoSEQ multiplex PCR. Among about 49,000 clones, approximately 85% were seen once, and the ten largest hold more than 13%. Specimen: peripheral blood. These receptors were obtained from a human donor in a cohort sampled during active COVID-19.

The chain is built from TRBV28 and TRBJ2-7; TRBD1 matches 10 bases. V was clipped by 4 bases and J by 3 bases; unmatched bases: 3. CDR3 size: 14 residues. Germline V gene sequence: CDR1 MDHEN, CDR2 SYDVKM. CDR3 nucleotide sequence: TGTGCCAGCAGTTCGACAGGGGGCCTCTACGAGCAGTACTTC. Translating it yields CASSSTGGLYEQYF.

V and J are TRBV5-1 and TRBJ1-1; TRBD1 aligns across 9 bases. With V trimmed by 2 bases and J by 4 bases, 6 bases remained unmatched. Germline loops: CDR1 SGHRS, CDR2 YFSETQ. This CDR3 has 15 amino acids. The CDR3 here is CASSLKQGAGTEAFF. The CDR3 DNA reads as TGCGCCAGCAGCTTAAAACAGGGGGCCGGCACTGAAGCTTTCTTT. The whole variable domain, remainder taken from reference TRBV5-1 and TRBJ1-1, is KAGVTQTPRYLIKTRGQQVTLSCSPISGHRSVSWYQQTPGQGLQFLFEYFSETQRNKGNFPGRFSGRQFSNSRSEMNVSTLELGDSALYLCASSLKQGAGTEAFFGQGTRLTVV.

The chain couples TRBV19 to TRBJ1-4; the match to TRBD1 covers 8 bases. Germline V CDR1 and CDR2: LNHDA, SQIVND (reference sequence). J lost 2 bases, V lost 6 bases, and 8 bases had no gene match. The CDR3 spans 16 residues. CDR3 DNA: TGTGCCAGTAGACCAAGACAGGGGAAGACTAATGAAAAACTGTTTTTT. This sequence encodes CASRPRQGKTNEKLFF.

The chain joins TRBV6-2 or TRBV6-3 to TRBJ2-1, with a possible D match to TRBD2 (6 bases). Germline-derived CDR1 and CDR2 are MNHEY and SVGEGT. The CDR3 loop spans 14 amino acids. V was pared by 4 bases and J by 6 bases, with 13 bases between. CDR3: CASSSGDLGNEQFF. In DNA form, the CDR3 reads TGTGCCAGCAGTTCGGGAGATTTGGGCAATGAGCAGTTCTTC.

V gene TRBV7-2 combines with J gene TRBJ2-2; D is unclear. The CDR3 loop spans 13 amino acids. In germline, CDR1 is SGHTA, CDR2 FQGNSA. V was shortened by 5 bases and J by 7 bases, with 11 bases between the two germline ends. The DNA for the CDR3 is TGTGCCAGCAGCCCCAGGTCGATCGGGGAGCTGTTTTTT. Translation gives CASSPRSIGELFF.

This chain connects TRBV7-9 to TRBJ1-5; tentative D call: TRBD1 (5 bases). This CDR3 is built from 13 residues. Trimming left V 4 bases short and J 5 bases short, with 9 bases between. Germline CDR1 reads SEHNR; CDR2 reads FQNEAQ (reference sequence). CDR3 in DNA: TGTGCCAGCAGCTGGGGGGGGTATCAGCCCCAGCATTTT. As protein: CASSWGGYQPQHF.

The chain uses TRBV19 and TRBJ2-3; 10 bases are a match to TRBD2. The CDR3 has 16 amino acids. J gave up 3 bases and V 7 bases, and 10 bases lay outside the gene matches. Per the germline V gene, CDR1 is LNHDA and CDR2 is SQIVND (reference sequence). The CDR3 is CASTPSEREGTDTQYF. CDR3 DNA: TGTGCCAGTACTCCCAGCGAGCGGGAGGGGACAGATACGCAGTATTTT.

The gene calls are TRBV4-1 and TRBJ1-1; possible D gene TRBD1, 5 bases. Germline V gene data show CDR1 as MGHRA and CDR2 as YSYEKL. The CDR3 contains 16 residues. Trimming pared 4 bases from V and 0 bases from J, leaving 15 bases between. The CDR3 DNA is TGCGCCAGCAGCCTCTCCGAGACAGTAATGAACACTGAAGCTTTCTTT. It translates to CASSLSETVMNTEAFF.

The chain has TRBV5-1 and TRBJ2-5, with 7 bases fitting TRBD1. The CDR3 sequence is 16 residues long. Unmatched junction bases numbered 7, after V lost 0 bases and J lost 2 bases. The germline gives CDR1 SGHRS, CDR2 YFSETQ. The CDR3 DNA reads as TGCGCCAGCAGCTTGGACGGAAGGGGGCCTCAAGAGACCCAGTACTTC. Translating it yields CASSLDGRGPQETQYF.

V and J are TRBV9 and TRBJ2-5, with D perhaps matching TRBD2 (6 bases). V lost 4 bases and J lost 5, with 27 bases in between. This CDR3 region has 18 residues. CDR1 and CDR2 (germline): SGDLS, YYNGEE. The CDR3 DNA reads as TGTGCCAGCAGCCCCTCTCCTTATGGGCGGGACCAGCCCGAGACCCAGTACTTC. As protein: CASSPSPYGRDQPETQYF.

The chain couples TRBV30 to TRBJ1-6; TRBD1 agrees at 8 bases. V shed 1 base and J 7 bases; nucleotides not matched to a gene: 6. Germline values: CDR1 GTSNPN, CDR2 SVGIG (reference sequence). CDR3 length: 15 amino acids. The chain's CDR3 is CAWSGDRKQNSPLHF. The DNA for the CDR3 is TGTGCCTGGAGTGGGGACAGGAAACAAAATTCACCCCTCCACTTT.

The chain joins TRBV6-2 or TRBV6-3 to TRBJ2-1; TRBD1 matches at 10 bases. This CDR3 is 15 amino acids long. J gave up 8 bases and V 5 bases, and 9 bases lay outside the gene matches. Germline V gene lookup returns CDR1 MNHEY and CDR2 SVGEGT. The CDR3 protein is CASSDAGTGAHEQFF. CDR3 nucleotide sequence: TGTGCCAGCAGTGACGCCGGGACAGGGGCTCATGAGCAGTTCTTC.

The V gene is TRBV5-1, the J gene TRBJ1-1, with D perhaps matching TRBD1 (6 bases). Germline V gene data show CDR1 as SGHRS and CDR2 as YFSETQ. The V end was cut by 2 bases, the J end by 1 base, with 9 bases between. This CDR3 region has 14 residues. As DNA, the CDR3 is TGCGCCAGCAGCTTTAACAGGGAGAACACTGAAGCTTTCTTT. Its protein is CASSFNRENTEAFF.

V gene TRBV7-2 combines with J gene TRBJ2-3; 15 positions agree with TRBD2. The CDR3 loop spans 16 amino acids. Germline trimming cut 5 bases from V and 3 bases from J; bases unmatched to any gene: 3. In germline, CDR1 is SGHTA, CDR2 FQGNSA. CDR3 nucleotide sequence: TGTGCCAGCAGCCCGGGACTAGCGGGAGGAACAGATACGCAGTATTTT. Amino acid sequence: CASSPGLAGGTDTQYF. Using reference TRBV7-2 and TRBJ2-3 for the parts outside the CDR3, the full variable domain is GAGVSQSPSNKVTEKGKDVELRCDPISGHTALYWYRQSLGQGLEFLIYFQGNSAPDKSGLPSDRFSAERTGGSVSTLTIQRTQQEDSAVYLCASSPGLAGGTDTQYFGPGTRLTVL.

This clone was recorded a few times. The chain is built from TRBV20-1 and TRBJ2-3; D is unresolved. The CDR3 runs 11 residues. Trimming pared 4 bases from V and 4 bases from J, leaving 6 bases between. Germline CDR1 is DFQATT and CDR2 is SNEGSKA (reference sequence). CDR3 bases: TGCAGTGCTATTCTTTCAGATACGCAGTATTTT. The encoded protein is CSAILSDTQYF.

The chain joins TRBV19 to TRBJ1-6; no definite D call. The length of the CDR3 is 16 residues. V lost 1 base and J 4 bases, leaving 11 bases between the germline ends. Germline assignment: CDR1 LNHDA and CDR2 SQIVND (reference sequence). CDR3 loop: CASSIATRSYNSPLHF. DNA of the CDR3: TGTGCCAGTAGTATAGCGACACGCTCTTATAATTCACCCCTCCACTTT.

This chain links TRBV5-1 with TRBJ2-7; D is perhaps TRBD2 (5 bases). This CDR3 has 15 amino acids. In germline, CDR1 is SGHRS, CDR2 YFSETQ. Trimming took off 1 base at V and 4 bases at J, with 15 bases between the two ends. The CDR3 DNA is TGCGCCAGCAGCTTGTTAGGGCGGGTGGGATACGAGCAGTACTTC. Its protein is CASSLLGRVGYEQYF.

This clone was counted a few times. V gene TRBV6-6 combines with J gene TRBJ1-5; TRBD1 matches at 10 bases. V shed 5 bases, J shed 7 bases, and the junction held 11 bases outside the gene matches. The CDR3 totals 16 residues. Germline CDR1 and CDR2: MNHNY and SVGAGI (reference sequence). CDR3 DNA: TGTGCCAGCAGTGTACCGACAGGGGGCGAATTGCAGCCCCAGCATTTT. This sequence encodes CASSVPTGGELQPQHF.

The rearrangement links TRBV2 to TRBJ1-1; D is uncertain. The ends were cut back, 5 bases at V and 3 bases at J, with 19 bases in the middle. Germline V gene data show CDR1 as SNHLY and CDR2 as FYNNEI. The CDR3 is 16 residues long. The DNA for the CDR3 is TGTGCCAGCAGTCTTGACTCCCAAACGGAGTACACTGAAGCTTTCTTT. This codes for CASSLDSQTEYTEAFF.

This rearrangement joins TRBV28 to TRBJ2-7; maybe TRBD2 (6 bases). Germline V gene lookup returns CDR1 MDHEN and CDR2 SYDVKM. The CDR3 runs to 12 residues. The V end lost 5 bases, the J end lost 5 bases, and 10 bases lay between the germline ends. CDR3 amino acids: CASSMTSHEQYF. DNA for the CDR3: TGTGCCAGCAGTATGACTAGTCACGAGCAGTACTTC.

This sequence joins TRBV6-5 and TRBJ2-5, with unresolved D. This CDR3 comprises 13 residues. Germline V CDR1 and CDR2: MNHEY, SVGAGI. V was clipped by 4 bases and J by 5 bases, with 11 bases between them. The CDR3: CASSSSGPETQYF. CDR3 coding DNA: TGTGCCAGCAGTTCCTCGGGCCCGGAGACCCAGTACTTC.

The chain recombines TRBV5-1 with TRBJ1-1, with 7 nucleotides matching TRBD1. This CDR3 spans 14 amino acids. J lost 2 bases, V lost 3 bases, and 4 bases had no gene match. Looked up from germline, CDR1 is SGHRS and CDR2 is YFSETQ. CDR3: CASSSGQENTEAFF. The CDR3 DNA follows: TGCGCCAGCAGCTCTGGACAGGAAAACACTGAAGCTTTCTTT.

This sequence joins TRBV7-9 and TRBJ2-5; D gene unclear. V lost 3 bases to trimming and J lost 5 bases, with 13 bases between them. The CDR3 contains 14 residues. Germline CDR1 reads SEHNR; CDR2 reads FQNEAQ (reference sequence). The CDR3 DNA is TGTGCCAGCAGCTTTAGTCTGAGTGTGGAGACCCAGTACTTC. Amino acids: CASSFSLSVETQYF.

The chain carries TRBV18 and TRBJ1-5, with 9 bases matching TRBD1. The length of the CDR3 is 14 residues. Trimming took 2 bases from V and 7 from J; bases not matched to a gene: 3. Germline lookup yields CDR1 KGHSH and CDR2 LQKENI. DNA of the CDR3: TGTGCCAGCTCACCAGGGACAGGGAACCAGCCCCAGCATTTT. It translates to CASSPGTGNQPQHF.

The chain recombines TRBV7-2 with TRBJ1-6, with D possibly being TRBD1 (6 bases). This CDR3 has 13 residues. V was pared by 5 bases and J by 7 bases, with 9 bases between. The germline gives CDR1 SGHTA, CDR2 FQGNSA. The DNA of the CDR3 is TGTGCCAGCAGCCCTCAGGGGAATTCACCCCTCCACTTT. Protein sequence: CASSPQGNSPLHF.

The chain has TRBV6-2 or TRBV6-3 and TRBJ2-7, with TRBD2 matching 15 bases. With V trimmed by 5 bases and J by 6 bases, 14 bases remained unmatched. CDR3 size: 18 residues. The germline CDR1 and CDR2 sequences are MNHEY and SVGEGT. CDR3 nucleotides: TGTGCCAGCAGTCAGGGACTAGCGGGAGGCCTCAAGTATATCGAGCAGTACTTC. It encodes CASSQGLAGGLKYIEQYF.

This clone has a single count. The chain recombines TRBV12-3 or TRBV12-4 with TRBJ1-4, with D uncertain. The CDR3 extends over 11 amino acids. V was pared by 6 bases and J by 9 bases, with 8 bases between. The DNA for the CDR3 is TGTGCCAGCAGGAGCAATAAAAAACTGTTTTTT. Translating it yields CASRSNKKLFF.